The rows below give T cell receptor beta chains drawn from one sample of a study of cytomegalovirus exposure and HLA in healthy donors. Generated by immunoSEQ multiplex PCR, the TCRdb table keeps only in-frame clones and is missing some. Among over 150,000 clones listed, roughly 84% were seen once. What was sequenced was PBMCs. Receptors were obtained from a boy aged 2-15 years in good health and CMV-seronegative. The conserved cysteine and the conserved F or W are not part of the CDR3 here. Fields, in order: clone size, V gene, J gene, D gene, CDR3 protein. D genes are given only for firm matches. Size is omitted from some rows. Given values are once, few, many or a class for expanded clones.

size: NA; V: TRBV5-5; J: TRBJ1-5; D: TRBD1; CDR3: ASSPQTGREGAQH
size: NA; V: TRBV5-1; J: TRBJ2-1; D: TRBD1; CDR3: ASSPSGGSYNEQF
size: NA; V: TRBV30; J: TRBJ1-2; D: NA; CDR3: AWSVRQARGYT
size: once; V: TRBV9; J: TRBJ2-2; D: TRBD2; CDR3: ASSVGTGRALDGELF
size: NA; V: TRBV30; J: TRBJ2-3; D: TRBD2; CDR3: AWGTSGGKTDTQY
size: NA; V: TRBV7-9; J: TRBJ1-2; D: NA; CDR3: ATLVSTGTNYGYT
size: NA; V: TRBV2; J: TRBJ1-3; D: NA; CDR3: ASSEVGASGNTIY
size: NA; V: TRBV25-1; J: TRBJ2-5; D: NA; CDR3: ASTKGEWETQY
size: NA; V: TRBV7-2; J: TRBJ2-7; D: TRBD1; CDR3: ASSYRGYEQY
size: NA; V: TRBV19; J: TRBJ1-6; D: NA; CDR3: ASSIVDSPLH
size: few; V: TRBV5-1; J: TRBJ2-1; D: TRBD2; CDR3: ASSAGGREQF
size: NA; V: TRBV5-5; J: TRBJ2-7; D: NA; CDR3: ASSLVILSSYEQY
size: NA; V: TRBV19; J: TRBJ2-2; D: TRBD1; CDR3: ASGTGNTGELF
size: NA; V: TRBV29-1; J: TRBJ1-3; D: NA; CDR3: SVEYLGANGNTIY
size: NA; V: TRBV27; J: TRBJ1-2; D: NA; CDR3: ASSLVATGRDYGYT
size: few; V: TRBV27; J: TRBJ2-3; D: NA; CDR3: ASSGGLIDTQY
size: once; V: TRBV6-5; J: TRBJ1-1; D: TRBD1; CDR3: ASSHDRGRNTEAF
size: NA; V: TRBV30; J: TRBJ1-3; D: TRBD1; CDR3: AWRVYRGNFGNTIY
size: NA; V: TRBV19; J: TRBJ1-5; D: NA; CDR3: ASSITTANQPQH
size: NA; V: TRBV11-2; J: TRBJ1-4; D: TRBD1; CDR3: ASSLGGGLGANEKLF
size: NA; V: TRBV29-1; J: TRBJ2-5; D: NA; CDR3: SVEGQPPYQETQY
size: once; V: TRBV6-6; J: TRBJ2-7; D: NA; CDR3: AIKEAVGGYEQY
size: NA; V: TRBV7-2; J: TRBJ2-5; D: TRBD1; CDR3: ASSLGLQGGAQETQY
size: NA; V: TRBV2; J: TRBJ2-1; D: NA; CDR3: ASSEVVWASYAAF
size: NA; V: TRBV29-1; J: TRBJ2-3; D: NA; CDR3: SISSTDTQY
size: NA; V: TRBV19; J: TRBJ2-3; D: TRBD2; CDR3: ASSRLAGDTQY
size: NA; V: TRBV5-6; J: TRBJ2-7; D: NA; CDR3: ASSLVGGKSSYEQY
size: NA; V: TRBV7-6; J: TRBJ2-3; D: NA; CDR3: ASSLAGGTDTQY
size: NA; V: TRBV7-2; J: TRBJ2-3; D: TRBD2; CDR3: ASSLVPLAGPDTQY
size: NA; V: TRBV4-2; J: TRBJ1-3; D: NA; CDR3: ASSQDGSSGNTIY
size: NA; V: TRBV7-3; J: TRBJ2-5; D: NA; CDR3: ASSLYHGQETQY
size: NA; V: TRBV7-2; J: TRBJ2-1; D: NA; CDR3: ASSLAGAKNEQF
size: NA; V: TRBV5-4; J: TRBJ1-6; D: NA; CDR3: ASSLDRAGVPSSPLH
size: NA; V: TRBV7-9; J: TRBJ2-7; D: NA; CDR3: ASSLELGYEQY
size: few; V: TRBV7-3; J: TRBJ2-1; D: TRBD2; CDR3: ASSLTGGSSYNEQF
size: NA; V: TRBV6-1; J: TRBJ2-7; D: NA; CDR3: ASSEGGFGGRQY
size: NA; V: TRBV9; J: TRBJ2-7; D: NA; CDR3: ASSGDGAYEQY
size: few; V: TRBV7-6; J: NA; D: TRBD2; CDR3: ASSLVGGGPGTYEQY
size: NA; V: TRBV5-1; J: TRBJ1-2; D: TRBD1; CDR3: ASSLAPDRVGGYT
size: NA; V: TRBV6-6; J: TRBJ2-5; D: TRBD2; CDR3: ASSLPQTSGKETQY
size: NA; V: TRBV5-4; J: TRBJ1-3; D: NA; CDR3: ASSQGGSGNTIY
size: NA; V: TRBV13; J: TRBJ2-3; D: NA; CDR3: ASSLEQGEDTQY
size: NA; V: TRBV21-1; J: TRBJ1-5; D: NA; CDR3: ASSKWGGTGQTNQPQH
size: NA; V: TRBV6-5; J: TRBJ2-7; D: NA; CDR3: ASSSTSFEQY
size: NA; V: TRBV29-1; J: TRBJ2-5; D: NA; CDR3: SAPLGPAETQY
size: once; V: TRBV6-5; J: TRBJ1-1; D: NA; CDR3: ASSLGPEAF
size: NA; V: TRBV20-1; J: TRBJ2-1; D: NA; CDR3: SATEYNEQF
size: NA; V: TRBV11-3; J: TRBJ2-2; D: TRBD2; CDR3: ASSSTYGTSGNTGELF